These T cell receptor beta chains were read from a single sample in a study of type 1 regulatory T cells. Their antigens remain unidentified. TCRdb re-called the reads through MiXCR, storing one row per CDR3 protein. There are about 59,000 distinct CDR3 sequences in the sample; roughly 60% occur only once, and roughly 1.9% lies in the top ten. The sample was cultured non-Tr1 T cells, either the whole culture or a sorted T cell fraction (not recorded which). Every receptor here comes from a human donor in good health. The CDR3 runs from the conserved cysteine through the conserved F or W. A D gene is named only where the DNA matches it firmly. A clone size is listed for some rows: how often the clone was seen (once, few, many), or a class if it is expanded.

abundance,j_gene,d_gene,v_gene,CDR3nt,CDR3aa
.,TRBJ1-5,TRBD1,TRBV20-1,TGCAGTGCGAGGGGACAGGGGCCTCCCCAGTCGAATAGCAATCAGCCCCAGCATTTT,CSARGQGPPQSNSNQPQHF
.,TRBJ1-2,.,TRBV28,TGTGCCAGCAGTTTAACTTCGGACGGAGCTAACTATGGCTACACCTTC,CASSLTSDGANYGYTF
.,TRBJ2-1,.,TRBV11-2,TGTGCCAGCAGCTTAGTGCCAGGGGGACTGTACAATGAGCAGTTCTTC,CASSLVPGGLYNEQFF
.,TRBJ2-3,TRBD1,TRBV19,TGTGCCAGTAGAAGGGACAGGGACGCAGATACGCAGTATTTT,CASRRDRDADTQYF
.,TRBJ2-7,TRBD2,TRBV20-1,TGCAGTGCTAGAACGCGGGAGGGCCCGAACGAGCAGTACTTC,CSARTREGPNEQYF
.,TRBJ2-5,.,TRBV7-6,TGTGCCAGCAGCTTAGCTCCGGCCGGCCAAGAGACCCAGTACTTC,CASSLAPAGQETQYF
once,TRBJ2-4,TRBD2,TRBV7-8,TGTGCCAGCAGTTCGACTGTGACTAGCGGGAGGACCAGGTACATTCAGTACTTC,CASSSTVTSGRTRYIQYF
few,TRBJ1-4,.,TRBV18,TGTGCCAGCTCCTACAGAGAAGTTAATGAAAAACTGTTTTTT,CASSYREVNEKLFF
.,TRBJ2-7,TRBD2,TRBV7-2,TGTGCCAGCAGCCAGACTAGCGGGAACAGTGATAAGTACTTC,CASSQTSGNSDKYF
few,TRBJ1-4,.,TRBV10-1,TGCGCCAGCAGTGAGGAGGGACTCCGGGAAAAACTGTTTTTT,CASSEEGLREKLFF